These 24 T cell receptor beta chains were all obtained from the same sample, sequenced in a study of T-cell reconstitution after alpha-beta-depleted transplantation in children. Unique molecular identifiers tagged the TCRbeta library. Each CDR3 protein is one row after TCRdb ran MiXCR on the PCR reads. The data hold 450,000 to 700,000 distinct CDR3 sequences, with over 20% observed a single time. Sequencing was performed on PBMCs, taken before TCRalphabeta/CD19-depleted stem cell transplant. These receptors came from a boy under two years old with Wiskott-Aldrich syndrome, due to receive a stem cell transplant.

This clonotype has a handful of counts. The chain recombines TRBV5-5 with TRBJ1-5; D unclear. CDR1 is SGHKS and CDR2 is YYEKEE in the germline V gene (reference sequence). V shed 0 bases and J shed 2 bases, with 9 bases lying between them. This CDR3 is built from 15 residues. CDR3 loop: CASSLGPRGNQPQHF. The DNA of the CDR3 is TGTGCCAGCAGCTTGGGACCGAGGGGCAATCAGCCCCAGCATTTT.

This clonotype came up a few times. This chain links TRBV2 with TRBJ2-7; 9 positions match TRBD1. The ends lost 2 bases at V and 1 base at J; junction bases unmatched: 3. Germline lookup yields CDR1 SNHLY and CDR2 FYNNEI. This CDR3 contains 15 residues. As DNA, the CDR3 is TGTGCCAGCAGTGAAATCGGACAGGGGTCCTACGAGCAGTACTTC. It is translated as CASSEIGQGSYEQYF. Drawing the rest from reference TRBV2 and TRBJ2-7, the complete variable domain is EPEVTQTPSHQVTQMGQEVILRCVPISNHLYFYWYRQILGQKVEFLVSFYNNEISEKSEIFDDQFSVERPDGSNFTLKIRSTKLEDSAMYFCASSEIGQGSYEQYFGPGTRLTVT.

This clonotype was observed a few times. This chain uses TRBV11-1 with TRBJ1-4; the match to TRBD1 covers 9 bases. From germline, CDR1 is SGHAT and CDR2 FQDESV (reference sequence). The CDR3 has 18 residues. The J segment lost 2 bases and the V segment lost 5 bases, leaving 12 bases of the junction unmatched. Here the CDR3 reads CASSHDRGSGATNEKLFF. Written as DNA, the CDR3 is TGTGCCAGCAGCCATGACAGGGGGTCCGGCGCGACTAATGAAAAACTGTTTTTT.

The chain recombines TRBV13 with TRBJ2-1; D unresolved. Trimming pared 5 bases from V and 6 bases from J, leaving 8 bases between. The germline V gene encodes CDR1 PRHDT and CDR2 FYEKMQ (reference sequence). The CDR3 length is 12 residues. CDR3 nucleotide sequence: TGTGCCAGCAGCAAGTCATTCAATGAGCAGTTCTTC. This translates into CASSKSFNEQFF.

The sample holds a few counts of this clonotype. The rearrangement links TRBV5-1 to TRBJ2-3; 12 bases line up with TRBD1. Germline V lookup: CDR1 SGHRS, CDR2 YFSETQ. The CDR3 is 16 amino acids. The V segment lost 3 bases and the J segment 3 bases; nucleotides outside the gene matches: 5. CDR3 in DNA: TGCGCCAGCAGCTGGGGACAGGGGGCGCGAACAGATACGCAGTATTTT. Its protein product is CASSWGQGARTDTQYF.

This clonotype was counted between two and nine times. The chain combines TRBV24-1 with TRBJ1-2; D unclear. The CDR3 totals 13 residues. CDR1 is KGHDR and CDR2 is SFDVKD in the germline V gene. Trimming pared 5 bases from V and 2 bases from J, leaving 8 bases between. The CDR3 coding sequence is TGTGCCACCAGTGTTTCAGGCAACTATGGCTACACCTTC. This sequence encodes CATSVSGNYGYTF.

The CDR3 loop reads CASSLGRIDPTDTQYF. Here the CDR3 DNA reads TGTGCCAGCAGCTTAGGCCGGATCGACCCTACAGATACGCAGTATTTT. The V call is TRBV13, the J call TRBJ2-3, with unresolved D. The ends were cut back, 0 bases at V and 3 bases at J, with 13 bases in the middle. Germline V lookup: CDR1 PRHDT, CDR2 FYEKMQ (reference sequence). The CDR3 is 16 residues long.

In its sample, this clonotype was seen a few times. V usage is TRBV5-1 and J usage is TRBJ2-1; 8 bases align to TRBD2. CDR1 and CDR2 from the germline V gene are SGHRS and YFSETQ. The CDR3 is 13 residues long. V was clipped by 7 bases and J by 7 bases; unmatched bases: 7. CDR3 sequence (DNA): TGCGCCAGCGGCACTACTAGCGGTAATGAGCAGTTCTTC. The encoded protein is CASGTTSGNEQFF.

This clonotype appeared a few times. J is TRBJ1-2 and V is TRBV12-3 or TRBV12-4; TRBD1 is a possible D gene (6 bases). The CDR3 is 14 amino acids. Trimming pared 6 bases from V and 4 bases from J, leaving 15 bases between. The CDR3 protein is CASRDRQGPYGYTF. DNA of the CDR3: TGTGCCAGCAGAGACAGGCAAGGCCCCTATGGCTACACCTTC.

This rearrangement joins TRBV5-1 to TRBJ2-1, with D maybe TRBD2 (5 bases). Germline CDR1 reads SGHRS; CDR2 reads YFSETQ. The CDR3 is made up of 15 amino acids. Deletions cut 4 bases from V and 3 bases from J, with 14 bases between. CDR3 loop: CASSPSGILYNEQFF. The DNA of the CDR3 is TGCGCCAGCAGCCCCTCGGGGATTCTCTACAATGAGCAGTTCTTC.

The CDR3 DNA reads TGTGCCAGCAGCAGTAAGCGGGAGGTCCTTGAGCAGTTCTTC. Amino acid sequence: CASSSKREVLEQFF. This chain joins TRBV5-4 and TRBJ2-1, with 9 bases that match TRBD2. This CDR3 is 14 amino acids long. J gave up 9 bases and V 4 bases, and 8 bases lay outside the gene matches. Germline loops: CDR1 SGHNT, CDR2 YYREEE (reference sequence).

This clonotype was detected a few times. This chain joins TRBV25-1 and TRBJ2-3; D is uncertain. With 0 bases removed from V and 0 bases from J, the gap between germline ends came to 10 bases. The germline gives CDR1 MGHDK, CDR2 SYGVNS. CDR3 size: 16 residues. CDR3: CASSEYWLDSTDTQYF. DNA of the CDR3: TGTGCCAGCAGTGAATACTGGCTTGACAGCACAGATACGCAGTATTTT.

The chain is built from TRBV6-1 and TRBJ2-1; 9 bases align to TRBD2. Losses at the gene ends were 6 bases for V and 4 bases for J; bases not matched to a gene: 10. CDR1 is MNHNS and CDR2 is SASEGT in the germline V gene. The CDR3 is made up of 16 amino acids. The CDR3 spells CASSGGASGTYNEQFF. For the CDR3, the DNA is TGTGCCAGCAGCGGGGGGGCTAGCGGGACTTACAATGAGCAGTTCTTC.

V is TRBV27 and J is TRBJ2-1; TRBD1 matches at 9 bases. V dropped 3 bases and J dropped 6; count of bases not matched to a gene: 15. Germline-derived CDR1 and CDR2 are MNHEY and SMNVEV (reference sequence). The CDR3 covers 18 residues. The CDR3 protein is CASSFRGTGYSMGNEQFF. CDR3 DNA sequence: TGTGCCAGCAGTTTTCGGGGGACAGGGTACTCTATGGGCAATGAGCAGTTCTTC.

In this sample, this clonotype turned up a few times. The chain links TRBV15 to TRBJ2-7, with a possible D match to TRBD1 (6 bases). Trimming took off 0 bases at V and 3 bases at J, with 9 bases between the two ends. This CDR3 is 14 amino acids long. Germline CDR1 reads LNHNV; CDR2 reads YYDKDF (reference sequence). The CDR3 region is CATSRDGRGYEQYF. CDR3 DNA: TGTGCCACCAGCAGAGATGGCAGGGGCTACGAGCAGTACTTC.

Written as DNA, the CDR3 is TGCAGCGCTGGGACGGCTTCCTACGAGCAGTACTTC. Amino acids: CSAGTASYEQYF. The V call is TRBV29-1, the J call TRBJ2-7; D may match TRBD1 or TRBD2 (5 bases each). V was pared by 7 bases and J by 1 base, with 11 bases between. The CDR3 extends over 12 amino acids. Per the germline V gene, CDR1 is SQVTM and CDR2 is ANQGSEA.

The rearrangement links TRBV5-1 to TRBJ2-7; 12 bases line up with TRBD2. This CDR3 comprises 15 residues. Germline V gene sequence: CDR1 SGHRS, CDR2 YFSETQ. With 9 bases clipped from V and 5 bases from J, the junction kept 12 bases outside the gene matches. The CDR3 nucleotides read TGCGCCACCGCGACTAGCGGGAGTTTTAACGACGAGCAGTACTTC. This gives the protein CATATSGSFNDEQYF.

This clonotype has a handful of counts. This sequence joins TRBV5-6 and TRBJ1-2, with D hard to call. V was pared by 1 base and J by 4 bases, with 14 bases between. Germline CDR1 reads SGHDT; CDR2 reads YYEEEE. The CDR3 extends over 15 amino acids. CDR3 region: CASSLMGRESYGYTF. Written as DNA, the CDR3 is TGTGCCAGCAGCTTGATGGGGAGGGAGAGCTATGGCTACACCTTC.

J is TRBJ2-5 and V is TRBV27; possible D gene TRBD2, 5 bases. V was pared by 2 bases and J by 5 bases, with 9 bases between. This CDR3 spans 13 amino acids. In germline, CDR1 is MNHEY, CDR2 SMNVEV (reference sequence). This CDR3 is CASSLGGWETQYF. The CDR3 DNA sequence: TGTGCCAGCAGTTTAGGCGGGTGGGAGACCCAGTACTTC.

This clonotype came up a few times. The chain couples TRBV5-1 to TRBJ2-1; 7 bases agree with TRBD2. The CDR3 length is 15 residues. The V gene end was trimmed by 0 bases and the J gene end by 5 bases; junction bases not matched to a gene: 5. Germline lookup yields CDR1 SGHRS and CDR2 YFSETQ. The CDR3 DNA sequence: TGCGCCAGCAGCTTGGTGGCGGGAGTCCACAATGAGCAGTTCTTC. Translation gives CASSLVAGVHNEQFF.

This clonotype was observed a few times. The chain combines TRBV5-1 with TRBJ1-1; 7 positions match TRBD1. In germline, CDR1 is SGHRS, CDR2 YFSETQ. The length of the CDR3 is 14 residues. The ends lost 2 bases at V and 8 bases at J; junction bases unmatched: 9. This chain's CDR3 is CASSFEGAQGEAFF. The CDR3 region has the DNA TGCGCCAGCAGCTTTGAGGGGGCGCAAGGGGAAGCTTTCTTT.

This clonotype has a handful of counts. The V gene is TRBV3-1, the J gene TRBJ2-1; D may be TRBD2 (6 bases). Germline values: CDR1 LGHDT, CDR2 YNNKEL (reference sequence). V shed 4 bases and J shed 0 bases, with 13 bases lying between them. The length of the CDR3 is 16 residues. The CDR3 loop is CASSRDSRSSYNEQFF. CDR3 bases: TGTGCCAGCAGCCGGGACTCACGTAGCTCCTACAATGAGCAGTTCTTC.

This clonotype has a handful of counts. The rearrangement uses TRBV20-1 and TRBJ2-5; 7 bases align to TRBD2. Germline values: CDR1 DFQATT, CDR2 SNEGSKA (reference sequence). V gave up 0 bases and J gave up 2 bases; unmatched junction bases: 9. The CDR3 runs 16 residues. The CDR3 bases are TGCAGTGCTAGAGAGCCGGGAGCGGGGTTTCAAGAGACCCAGTACTTC. Protein sequence: CSAREPGAGFQETQYF.

This chain connects TRBV27 to TRBJ1-6; a weak D match, TRBD1 (6 bases). The CDR3 length is 16 residues. V lost 10 bases and J lost 2, with 18 bases in between. Germline V gives CDR1 MNHEY, CDR2 SMNVEV (reference sequence). CDR3 DNA: TGTGCCACCTGTCGGGTGGGGGCCACCTATAATTCACCCCTCCACTTT. Its translation: CATCRVGATYNSPLHF.